A single sample is the source of the 16 T cell receptor beta chains below, sequenced in a study of blood T cell repertoires in COVID-19. The repertoire was sequenced with immunoSEQ multiplex PCR; TCRdb's copy has only in-frame clones and lacks some. The sample consists of 100,000 to 150,000 clones, approximately 83% of them appearing once. Material for sequencing was peripheral blood. The receptors shown here come from a woman in her forties or fifties with acute or convalescent COVID-19.

The chain combines TRBV4-1 with TRBJ1-2; TRBD1 agrees at 7 bases. V was clipped by 4 bases and J by 5 bases; unmatched bases: 7. The CDR3 sequence is 14 residues long. The germline gives CDR1 MGHRA, CDR2 YSYEKL. CDR3 loop: CASSRSGTVYGYTF. CDR3 sequence (DNA): TGCGCCAGCAGCCGCTCCGGGACAGTATATGGCTACACCTTC.

The V and J genes are TRBV29-1 and TRBJ1-2; 9 positions match TRBD1. J was trimmed by 5 bases and V by 3 bases; bases with no gene match: 7. The germline V gene has CDR1 SQVTM and CDR2 ANQGSEA. The CDR3 has 14 residues. In DNA form, the CDR3 reads TGCAGCGTTGAGGGGACAGGGACAAAATATGGCTACACCTTC. Encoded protein: CSVEGTGTKYGYTF.

The DNA for the CDR3 is TGTGCCAGCAGCGTCTCGACAGGGGCGGATGAGCAGTTCTTC. It specifies CASSVSTGADEQFF. The chain has TRBV9 and TRBJ2-1; 8 bases are shared with TRBD1. The CDR3 extends over 14 amino acids. V dropped 2 bases and J dropped 8; count of bases not matched to a gene: 6. Germline V gene sequence: CDR1 SGDLS, CDR2 YYNGEE.

The genes are TRBV19 and TRBJ1-5; 8 bases match TRBD1. With 7 bases clipped from V and 6 bases from J, the junction kept 14 bases outside the gene matches. The CDR3 is 16 amino acids. Germline V gene data show CDR1 as LNHDA and CDR2 as SQIVND (reference sequence). This CDR3 reads CASTPGQGERFQPQHF. As DNA, the CDR3 is TGTGCCAGTACTCCCGGACAGGGAGAAAGGTTTCAGCCCCAGCATTTT.

This chain connects TRBV3-1 (or the pseudogene TRBV3-2) to TRBJ1-1; no clear D. Germline V gene sequence: CDR1 LGHDT, CDR2 YNNKEL (reference sequence). The CDR3 consists of 14 residues. With 3 bases removed from V and 9 bases from J, the gap between germline ends came to 17 bases. The CDR3 bases are TGTGCCAGCAGCCATGTTCCCATTCAGGCCCAAGCTTTCTTT. Translating gives CASSHVPIQAQAFF.

The gene calls are TRBV21-1 and TRBJ1-1; the table's D gene call, TRBD1, was not cross checked with the DNA. TRBV21-1 is assigned pseudogene status. The CDR3 is 17 amino acids. CDR3 sequence reads: CASSKASTGTMNTEAFF. The CDR3 bases are TGTGCCAGCAGCAAAGCGAGCACAGGTACCATGAACACTGAAGCTTTCTTT.

J is TRBJ1-1 and V is TRBV5-6, with D uncertain. CDR3 length: 13 amino acids. Trimming cost V 1 base and J 1 base, with 5 bases left between them. Germline assignment: CDR1 SGHDT and CDR2 YYEEEE. The CDR3 is CASSLPQNTEAFF. CDR3 DNA: TGTGCCAGCAGCTTGCCCCAGAACACTGAAGCTTTCTTT.

V usage is TRBV9 and J usage is TRBJ1-4; D is unclear. Germline-derived CDR1 and CDR2 are SGDLS and YYNGEE. The CDR3 spans 15 residues. Trimming shortened V by 0 bases and J by 7 bases, and 13 bases separated the two germline ends. The CDR3 region is CASSVGPESSEKLFF. The CDR3 region has the DNA TGTGCCAGCAGCGTAGGTCCCGAAAGTAGTGAAAAACTGTTTTTT.

The chain uses TRBV5-1 and TRBJ1-1, with 10 bases fitting TRBD1. Trimming cost V 6 bases and J 0 bases; bases outside gene matches: 2. Germline lookup yields CDR1 SGHRS and CDR2 YFSETQ. The CDR3 is 14 amino acids. The CDR3 DNA reads as TGCGCCAGCACAGGGACAGGGGTGAACACTGAAGCTTTCTTT. This codes for CASTGTGVNTEAFF.

This sequence joins TRBV11-2 and TRBJ1-3; D gene unclear. V was cut by 1 base and J by 0 bases, with 7 bases left in between. Germline assignment: CDR1 SGHAT and CDR2 FQNNGV. The CDR3 has 15 amino acids. The CDR3 protein is CASSLGSSSGNTIYF. In DNA form, the CDR3 reads TGTGCCAGCAGCTTAGGCTCGAGCTCTGGAAACACCATATATTTT.

The chain uses TRBV7-2 and TRBJ1-2; 9 bases match TRBD1. Per the germline V gene, CDR1 is SGHTA and CDR2 is FQGNSA. The ends lost 0 bases at V and 5 bases at J; junction bases unmatched: 1. This CDR3 has 14 amino acids. The CDR3 sequence: CASSLAGQGYGYTF. CDR3 in DNA: TGTGCCAGCAGCTTAGCGGGACAGGGTTATGGCTACACCTTC.

The chain joins TRBV30 to TRBJ2-3; TRBD1 matches at 9 bases. Trimming at V came to 3 bases and at J to 2 bases, leaving 9 bases not matched to a gene. CDR1 GTSNPN and CDR2 SVGIG come from the germline V gene (reference sequence). The CDR3 runs 16 residues. CDR3 protein: CAWSVSRTGDTDTQYF. In nucleotides, the CDR3 is TGTGCCTGGAGCGTCTCGAGGACAGGGGACACAGATACGCAGTATTTT.

The chain joins TRBV3-1 (or the pseudogene TRBV3-2) to TRBJ1-2, with 9 nucleotides matching TRBD1. V was pared by 1 base and J by 4 bases, with 7 bases of the junction left unmatched. Germline values: CDR1 LGHDT, CDR2 YNNKEL (reference sequence). The CDR3 contains 16 residues. As DNA, the CDR3 is TGTGCCAGCAGCCAAGTTCCACAGGGGGCCAGCTATGGCTACACCTTC. Amino acid sequence: CASSQVPQGASYGYTF.

The gene calls are TRBV27 and TRBJ1-5; 7 bases are shared with TRBD1. The CDR3 is 14 residues long. Trimming at V came to 6 bases and at J to 3 bases, leaving 5 bases not matched to a gene. Germline-derived CDR1 and CDR2 are MNHEY and SMNVEV (reference sequence). CDR3 in amino acids: CASSLRGINQPQHF. The DNA for the CDR3 is TGTGCCAGCAGCCTCAGGGGGATCAATCAGCCCCAGCATTTT.

The rearrangement uses TRBV5-6 and TRBJ1-2, with 9 bases matching TRBD1. V lost 5 bases, J lost 8 bases, and 7 bases stayed unmatched. CDR3 length: 13 residues. Per the germline V gene, CDR1 is SGHDT and CDR2 is YYEEEE. CDR3: CASSQDRGGGYTF. The CDR3 nucleotides read TGTGCCAGCAGTCAGGACAGGGGAGGCGGCTACACCTTC. The full variable domain, in which reference TRBV5-6 and TRBJ1-2 provide the parts outside the CDR3, is DAGVTQSPTHLIKTRGQQVTLRCSPKSGHDTVSWYQQALGQGPQFIFQYYEEEERQRGNFPDRFSGHQFPNYSSELNVNALLLGDSALYLCASSQDRGGGYTFGSGTRLTVV.

V usage is TRBV6-1 and J usage is TRBJ2-1; 8 positions agree with TRBD2. Germline CDR1 MNHNS, CDR2 SASEGT. V lost 1 base and J lost 2; bases outside the gene matches: 1. The CDR3 contains 15 residues. The CDR3 bases are TGTGCCAGCAGTGAAGTCGGGGGGGCCTACAATGAGCAGTTCTTC. Its translation: CASSEVGGAYNEQFF.